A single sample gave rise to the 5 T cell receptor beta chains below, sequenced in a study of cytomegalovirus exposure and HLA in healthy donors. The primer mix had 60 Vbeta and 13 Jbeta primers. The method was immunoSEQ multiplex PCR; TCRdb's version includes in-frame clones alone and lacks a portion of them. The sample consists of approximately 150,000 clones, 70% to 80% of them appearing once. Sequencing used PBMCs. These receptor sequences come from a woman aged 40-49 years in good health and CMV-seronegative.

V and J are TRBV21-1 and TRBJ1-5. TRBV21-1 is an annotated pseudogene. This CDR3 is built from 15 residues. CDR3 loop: CACLAGGPDNQPQHF. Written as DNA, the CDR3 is TGTGCCTGCCTCGCGGGGGGCCCGGACAATCAGCCCCAGCATTTT.

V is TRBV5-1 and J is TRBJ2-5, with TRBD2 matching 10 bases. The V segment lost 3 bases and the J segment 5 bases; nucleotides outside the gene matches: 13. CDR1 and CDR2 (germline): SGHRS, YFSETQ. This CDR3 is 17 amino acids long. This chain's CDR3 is CASSSGGSGRAGETQYF. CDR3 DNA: TGCGCCAGCAGCTCTGGGGGAAGCGGGAGGGCCGGGGAGACCCAGTACTTC.

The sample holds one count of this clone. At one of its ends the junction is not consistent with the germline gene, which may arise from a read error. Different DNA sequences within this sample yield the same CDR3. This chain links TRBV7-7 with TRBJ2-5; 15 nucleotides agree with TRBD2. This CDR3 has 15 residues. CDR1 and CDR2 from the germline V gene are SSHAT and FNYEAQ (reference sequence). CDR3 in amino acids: CASSRTSGGVETQYF. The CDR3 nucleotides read TGCGCCAGCAGCCGGACTAGCGGGGGGGTAGAGACCCAGTACTTC.

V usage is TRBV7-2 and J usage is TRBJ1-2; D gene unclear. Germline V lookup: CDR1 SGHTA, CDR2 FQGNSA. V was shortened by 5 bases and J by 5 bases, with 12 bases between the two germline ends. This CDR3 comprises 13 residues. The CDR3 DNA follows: TGTGCCAGCAGCCGAGATACGGGGTATGGCTACACCTTC. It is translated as CASSRDTGYGYTF.

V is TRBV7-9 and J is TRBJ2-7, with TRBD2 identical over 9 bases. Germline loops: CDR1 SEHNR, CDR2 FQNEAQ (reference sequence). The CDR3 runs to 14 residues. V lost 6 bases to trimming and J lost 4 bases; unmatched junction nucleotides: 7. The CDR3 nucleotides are TGTGCCAGCAGTCTCGGACTAGCGTCTTACGAGCAGTACTTC. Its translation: CASSLGLASYEQYF.